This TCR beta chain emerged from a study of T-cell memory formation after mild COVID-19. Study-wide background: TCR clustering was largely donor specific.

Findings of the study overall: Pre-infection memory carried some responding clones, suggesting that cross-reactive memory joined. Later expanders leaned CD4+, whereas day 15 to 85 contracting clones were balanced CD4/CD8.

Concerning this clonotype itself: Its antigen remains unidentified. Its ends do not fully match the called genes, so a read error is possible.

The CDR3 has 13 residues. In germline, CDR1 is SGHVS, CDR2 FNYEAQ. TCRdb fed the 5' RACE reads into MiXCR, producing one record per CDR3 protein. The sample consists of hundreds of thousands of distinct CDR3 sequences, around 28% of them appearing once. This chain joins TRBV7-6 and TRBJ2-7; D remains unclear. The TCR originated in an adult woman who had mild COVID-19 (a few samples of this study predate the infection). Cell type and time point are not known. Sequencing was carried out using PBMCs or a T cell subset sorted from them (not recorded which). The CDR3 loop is CASSLTPSDEQYF. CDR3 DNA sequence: TGTGCCAGCAGCTTAACCCCCTCCGACGAGCAGTACTTC.